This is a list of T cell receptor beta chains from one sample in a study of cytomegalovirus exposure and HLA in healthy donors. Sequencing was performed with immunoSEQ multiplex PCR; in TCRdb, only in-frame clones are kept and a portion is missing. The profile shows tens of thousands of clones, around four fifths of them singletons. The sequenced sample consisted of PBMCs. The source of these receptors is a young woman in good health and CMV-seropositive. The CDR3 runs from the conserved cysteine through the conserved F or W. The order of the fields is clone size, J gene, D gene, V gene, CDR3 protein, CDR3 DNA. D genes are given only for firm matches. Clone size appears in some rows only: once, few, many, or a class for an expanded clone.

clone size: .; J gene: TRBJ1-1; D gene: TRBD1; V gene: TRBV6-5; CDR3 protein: CASNFRGQTEAFF; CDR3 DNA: TGTGCCAGCAATTTCCGGGGACAGACTGAAGCTTTCTTT
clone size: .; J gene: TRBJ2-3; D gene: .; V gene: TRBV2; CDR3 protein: CASRAEVRPDTQYF; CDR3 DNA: TGTGCCAGCAGGGCAGAGGTAAGGCCGGATACGCAGTATTTT
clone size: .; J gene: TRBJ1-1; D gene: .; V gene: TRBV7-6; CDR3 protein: CASSLVGAGGTEAFF; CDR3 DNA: TGTGCCAGCAGCTTAGTAGGTGCGGGGGGTACTGAAGCTTTCTTT
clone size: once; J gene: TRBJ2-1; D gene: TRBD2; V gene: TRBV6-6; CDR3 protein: CASNQSGLKGLGEQFF; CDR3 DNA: TGTGCCAGCAACCAGTCAGGACTTAAGGGACTAGGTGAGCAGTTCTTC
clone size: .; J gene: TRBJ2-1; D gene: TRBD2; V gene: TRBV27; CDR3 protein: CASSLLSGVTYNEQFF; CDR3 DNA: TGTGCCAGCAGTTTACTCAGCGGGGTCACCTACAATGAGCAGTTCTTC
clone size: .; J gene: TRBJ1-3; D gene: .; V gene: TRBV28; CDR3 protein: CASTLGGITGNTIYF; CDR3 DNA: TGTGCCAGCACGCTCGGAGGCATAACTGGAAACACCATATATTTT
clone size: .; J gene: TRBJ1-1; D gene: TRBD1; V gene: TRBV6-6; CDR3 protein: CASSWTGRNTEAFF; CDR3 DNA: TGTGCCAGCAGTTGGACAGGGAGGAACACTGAAGCTTTCTTT
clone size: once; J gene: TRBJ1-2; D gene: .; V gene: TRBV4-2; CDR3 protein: CASSQERTASNYGYTF; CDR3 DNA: TGTGCCAGCAGCCAAGAACGGACAGCCTCTAACTATGGCTACACCTTC
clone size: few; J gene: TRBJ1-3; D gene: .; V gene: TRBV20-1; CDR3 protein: CSASSVNTIYF; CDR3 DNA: TGCAGTGCTAGTTCGGTGAACACCATATATTTT
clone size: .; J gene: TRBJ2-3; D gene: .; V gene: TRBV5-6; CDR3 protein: CASSPLTSGISTDTQYF; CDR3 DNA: TGTGCCAGCAGCCCCTTGACCTCCGGGATTAGCACAGATACGCAGTATTTT
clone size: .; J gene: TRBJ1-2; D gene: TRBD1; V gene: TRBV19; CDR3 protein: CASSQGDYGYTF; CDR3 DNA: TGTGCCAGTAGTCAGGGGGACTATGGCTACACCTTC
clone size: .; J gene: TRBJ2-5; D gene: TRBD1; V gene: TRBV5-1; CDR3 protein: CASSYPGTGWQETQYF; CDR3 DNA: TGCGCCAGCAGCTACCCCGGGACAGGGTGGCAAGAGACCCAGTACTTC
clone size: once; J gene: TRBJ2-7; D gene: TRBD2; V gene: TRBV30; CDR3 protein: CAWGTGGYEQYF; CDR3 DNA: TGTGCCTGGGGGACGGGAGGCTACGAGCAGTACTTC
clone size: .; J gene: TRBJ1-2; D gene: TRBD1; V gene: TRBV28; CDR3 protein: CASSSGQAYGYTF; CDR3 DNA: TGTGCCAGCAGTTCGGGACAGGCGTATGGCTACACCTTC
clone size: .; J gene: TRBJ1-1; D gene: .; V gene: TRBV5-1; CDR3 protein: CASKSNWESEAFF; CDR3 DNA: TGCGCCAGCAAGTCGAACTGGGAGTCAGAAGCTTTCTTT
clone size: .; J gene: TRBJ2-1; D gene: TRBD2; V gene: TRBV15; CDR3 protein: CATSRAGGTYNEQFF; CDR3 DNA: TGTGCCACCAGCAGAGCGGGGGGGACCTACAATGAGCAGTTCTTC
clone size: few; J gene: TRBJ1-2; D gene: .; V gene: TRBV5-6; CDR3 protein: CASSLDFPIYGYTF; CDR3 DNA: TGTGCCAGCAGCTTGGACTTTCCCATCTATGGCTACACCTTC
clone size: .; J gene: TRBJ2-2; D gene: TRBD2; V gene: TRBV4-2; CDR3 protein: CASSQRAAGVNTGELFF; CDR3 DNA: TGTGCCAGCAGCCAAAGGGCAGCGGGAGTTAATACCGGGGAGCTGTTTTTT
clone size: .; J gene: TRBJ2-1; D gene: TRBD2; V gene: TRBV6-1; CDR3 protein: CASDKRGGYNEQFF; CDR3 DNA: TGTGCCAGCGATAAGCGGGGGGGCTACAATGAGCAGTTCTTC